This T cell receptor beta chain was observed in a study of T cells in Graves' hyperthyroidism and ophthalmopathy. Germline CDR1 reads SGHTA; CDR2 reads FQGTGA. V was trimmed by 5 bases and J by 4 bases, leaving 20 bases between them. CDR3 length: 16 amino acids. PBMCs were obtained from 10 ml fresh peripheral blood. Amplified TCR beta CDR3 regions derived from RNA transcripts. Initially, a first-round RT-PCR of the TCR CDR3 employed the HTBI primer set. Each CDR3 protein is one row after TCRdb ran MiXCR on the multiplex PCR reads. The table includes about 400,000 distinct CDR3 sequences, over 12% detected once. Study-wide results and caveats: Ophthalmopathy could be told apart from stable hyperthyroidism with a 13 V-J model.

This clonotype has at least ten counts. Its cognate antigen is unknown. The sample was blood. The V and J genes are TRBV7-3 and TRBJ1-2, with TRBD1 as a possible D gene (6 bases). The TCR originated in a man aged 50 to 59 with Graves' ophthalmopathy. This CDR3 reads CASSPGGVGTIYGYTF. The DNA of the CDR3 is TGTGCCAGCAGCCCTGGGGGCGTGGGTACAATCTATGGCTACACCTTC. The full variable domain, rest sourced from reference TRBV7-3 and TRBJ1-2, is GAGVSQTPSNKVTEKGKYVELRCDPISGHTALYWYRQSLGQGPEFLIYFQGTGAADDSGLPNDRFFAVRPEGSVSTLKIQRTERGDSAVYLCASSPGGVGTIYGYTFGSGTRLTVV.